Described below is a single T cell receptor beta chain sequence and its context. Its antigen is as yet unknown. These data belong to a study of monozygotic twins with inflammatory bowel disease. Per individual sample, eight separate reactions were used to make cDNA. The unique tags termed UMIs, each holding a 6-nucleotide sample barcode, were added by means of template switching. For each CDR3 protein, TCRdb gives one entry from its re-call of the 5' RACE reads, without DNA. The sample holds about 380,000 distinct CDR3 sequences. Whole-study findings and limits: Healthy co-twins, by inverse Simpson, had higher TCRbeta diversity than their siblings with IBD. Especially where disease activity was present, IBD patients had fewer clonotypes in common with others than healthy twins did.

The germline V gene has CDR1 SGDLS and CDR2 YYNGEE. The CDR3 has 16 amino acids. The sample comprised blood. The chain couples TRBV9 to TRBJ1-3; TCRdb indicates TRBD1, and absent DNA this call remains unverified. The TCR originated in a human donor with ulcerative colitis or Crohn's disease, or a healthy co-twin of an affected twin (not recorded which). This chain's CDR3 is CASSNPGQGPGNTIYF.